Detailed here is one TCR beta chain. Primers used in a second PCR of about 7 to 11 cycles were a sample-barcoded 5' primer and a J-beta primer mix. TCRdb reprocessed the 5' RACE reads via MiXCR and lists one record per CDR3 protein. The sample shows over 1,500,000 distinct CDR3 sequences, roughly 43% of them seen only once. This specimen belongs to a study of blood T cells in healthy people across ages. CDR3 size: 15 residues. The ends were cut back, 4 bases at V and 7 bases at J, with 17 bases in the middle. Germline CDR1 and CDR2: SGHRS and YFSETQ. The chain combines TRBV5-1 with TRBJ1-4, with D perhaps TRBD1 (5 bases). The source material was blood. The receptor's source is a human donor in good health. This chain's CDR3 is CASSGGGIPGEKLFF. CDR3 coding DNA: TGCGCCAGCAGCGGTGGGGGTATTCCGGGTGAAAAACTGTTTTTT.